A selection of T cell receptor beta chains follows, all from one sample in a study of T cells in Graves' hyperthyroidism and ophthalmopathy. TCRdb reanalysed the multiplex PCR reads using MiXCR and keeps one entry per CDR3 protein. This repertoire shows about 500,000 distinct CDR3 sequences, 15% to 20% found once; its top ten account for roughly 18%. Sequencing input: blood. The receptors here all came from a woman under 30 with Graves' hyperthyroidism. Each CDR3 is given with its conserved first and last residue. The order of the fields is V gene, D gene, J gene, clone size, CDR3 DNA, CDR3 protein. A D gene is named only where the DNA matches it firmly. A row's size may be missing; if present it is once, few, many or a size class.

v_call: TRBV7-2
d_call: TRBD1
j_call: TRBJ1-5
clone_size: few
cdr3_nt: TGTGCCAGCAGCGCCGGGACAGGGATTGATCAGCCCCAGCATTTT
cdr3_aa: CASSAGTGIDQPQHF

v_call: TRBV11-2
d_call: -
j_call: TRBJ2-6
clone_size: few
cdr3_nt: TGTGCCAGCAGCCCGGGTCTCCGATTCTCTGGGGCCAACGTCCTGACTTTC
cdr3_aa: CASSPGLRFSGANVLTF

v_call: TRBV2
d_call: -
j_call: TRBJ2-3
clone_size: few
cdr3_nt: TGTGCCAGCAGTGTAGAACAGACCTTCACAGATACGCAGTATTTT
cdr3_aa: CASSVEQTFTDTQYF

v_call: TRBV4-3
d_call: -
j_call: TRBJ1-1
clone_size: few
cdr3_nt: TGCGCCAGCAGCCAACCAGGGGCCCCGAGAGAAGCTTTCTTT
cdr3_aa: CASSQPGAPREAFF

v_call: TRBV19
d_call: -
j_call: TRBJ1-5
clone_size: few
cdr3_nt: TGTGCCACCAACCACCAGGGTGGGGAGTGGAAGCCCCAGCATTTT
cdr3_aa: CATNHQGGEWKPQHF

v_call: TRBV6-2/TRBV6-3
d_call: TRBD1
j_call: TRBJ2-7
clone_size: many
cdr3_nt: TGTGCCAGCAGTTACTCGACAGGGCCGAGCTCCTACGAGCAGTACTTC
cdr3_aa: CASSYSTGPSSYEQYF

v_call: TRBV2
d_call: -
j_call: TRBJ2-7
clone_size: many
cdr3_nt: TGTGCCAGCAGTAGTCAGGCCTACGAGCAGTACTTC
cdr3_aa: CASSSQAYEQYF

v_call: TRBV28
d_call: -
j_call: TRBJ2-6
clone_size: few
cdr3_nt: TGTGCCAGCAAATCAACTCGACTAGCTGGGGCCAACGTCCTGACTTTC
cdr3_aa: CASKSTRLAGANVLTF

v_call: TRBV5-1
d_call: -
j_call: TRBJ2-7
clone_size: -
cdr3_nt: TGCGCCAGCAGTCCTAGACTGCTCACCTCCTACGAGCAGTACTTC
cdr3_aa: CASSPRLLTSYEQYF

v_call: TRBV18
d_call: -
j_call: TRBJ2-1
clone_size: few
cdr3_nt: TGTGCCAGCTCACCCGACGGGGGGCCCAACTACAATGAGCAGTTCTTC
cdr3_aa: CASSPDGGPNYNEQFF

v_call: TRBV2
d_call: TRBD1
j_call: TRBJ2-7
clone_size: many
cdr3_nt: TGTGCCAGCAGTTACGGGACAGCGCAAGAGCAGTACTTC
cdr3_aa: CASSYGTAQEQYF

v_call: TRBV12-3/TRBV12-4
d_call: -
j_call: TRBJ1-2
clone_size: -
cdr3_nt: TGTGCCAGCAGCCCCGGGACCACTGGAGGCTACACCTTC
cdr3_aa: CASSPGTTGGYTF

v_call: TRBV20-1
d_call: -
j_call: TRBJ2-1
clone_size: many
cdr3_nt: TGCAGTGCTAGAGCCTCCGCCCCGGGACCTTACTACAATGAGCAGTTCTTC
cdr3_aa: CSARASAPGPYYNEQFF

v_call: TRBV2
d_call: -
j_call: TRBJ2-2
clone_size: many
cdr3_nt: TGTGCCAGCAGTGGCGGGGATACCGGGGAGCTGTTTTTT
cdr3_aa: CASSGGDTGELFF

v_call: TRBV12-3/TRBV12-4
d_call: -
j_call: TRBJ2-5
clone_size: -
cdr3_nt: TGTGCCAGCAGTTTCCTACCTAAGGAAGAGACCCAGTACTTC
cdr3_aa: CASSFLPKEETQYF

v_call: TRBV7-9
d_call: TRBD2
j_call: TRBJ2-1
clone_size: few
cdr3_nt: TGTGCCACCAAGCGGACTAGCGGGGGGATAAACTCCTACAATGAGCAGTTCTTC
cdr3_aa: CATKRTSGGINSYNEQFF

v_call: TRBV20-1
d_call: -
j_call: TRBJ1-5
clone_size: few
cdr3_nt: TGCAGTGCTAGAGTGGGGCCGCCTAATCAGCCCCAGCATTTT
cdr3_aa: CSARVGPPNQPQHF

v_call: TRBV6-1
d_call: -
j_call: TRBJ2-5
clone_size: many
cdr3_nt: TGTGCCAGCAGTGAATTTTGGTTGGTTGGGTTGGGAGAGACCCAGTACTTC
cdr3_aa: CASSEFWLVGLGETQYF

v_call: TRBV7-9
d_call: TRBD1
j_call: TRBJ2-3
clone_size: many
cdr3_nt: TGTGCCAGCAGCTTAGCGCGGACAGGGTGGTCCGATACGCAGTATTTT
cdr3_aa: CASSLARTGWSDTQYF

v_call: TRBV19
d_call: TRBD2
j_call: TRBJ2-7
clone_size: -
cdr3_nt: TGTGCCAGTAGCTGGACTAGCGGGGTGATCGAGCAGTACTTC
cdr3_aa: CASSWTSGVIEQYF

v_call: TRBV7-3
d_call: -
j_call: TRBJ1-6
clone_size: -
cdr3_nt: TGTGCCAGCAGCTTTCAGGCCACACTTTCCCTGAACTCCTATAATTCACCCCTCCACTTT
cdr3_aa: CASSFQATLSLNSYNSPLHF

v_call: TRBV27
d_call: TRBD1
j_call: TRBJ1-2
clone_size: many
cdr3_nt: TGTGCCAGCAGTTTGCGGAAGGGGGCTAGCTATGGCTACACCTTC
cdr3_aa: CASSLRKGASYGYTF

v_call: TRBV6-4
d_call: TRBD2
j_call: TRBJ2-1
clone_size: -
cdr3_nt: TGTGCCAGCGGAGGACTAGCGGGGGATTACAATGAGCAGTTCTTC
cdr3_aa: CASGGLAGDYNEQFF

v_call: TRBV20-1
d_call: TRBD2
j_call: TRBJ2-4
clone_size: many
cdr3_nt: TGCAGTGCTCTTACTAGCGGGGAAAACATTCAGTACTTC
cdr3_aa: CSALTSGENIQYF

v_call: TRBV29-1
d_call: -
j_call: TRBJ2-5
clone_size: -
cdr3_nt: TGCAGCGGTCTCCTAGCGTCGGAGACCCAGTACTTC
cdr3_aa: CSGLLASETQYF

v_call: TRBV29-1
d_call: TRBD1
j_call: TRBJ1-1
clone_size: many
cdr3_nt: TGCAGCGTCGTGGACAGGGCGAACACTGAAGCTTTCTTT
cdr3_aa: CSVVDRANTEAFF

v_call: TRBV3-1
d_call: TRBD2
j_call: TRBJ2-1
clone_size: few
cdr3_nt: TGTGCCAGCAGCCAAGATCGGCTAGCGGGGGCTTACAATGAGCAGTTCTTC
cdr3_aa: CASSQDRLAGAYNEQFF

v_call: TRBV5-1
d_call: -
j_call: TRBJ2-7
clone_size: many
cdr3_nt: TGCGCCAGCAGCTTGGGTAGGGCAGGATACGAGCAGTACTTC
cdr3_aa: CASSLGRAGYEQYF

v_call: TRBV6-1
d_call: -
j_call: TRBJ1-3
clone_size: few
cdr3_nt: TGTGCCAGCAGTGAAGGTCACAGCATGTCCTCTGGAAACACCATATATTTT
cdr3_aa: CASSEGHSMSSGNTIYF

v_call: TRBV6-2/TRBV6-3
d_call: TRBD2
j_call: TRBJ2-6
clone_size: many
cdr3_nt: TGTGCCAGCAGTTTGGGGGGGGCTGGGGCCAACGTCCTGACTTTC
cdr3_aa: CASSLGGAGANVLTF

v_call: TRBV28
d_call: -
j_call: TRBJ1-6
clone_size: many
cdr3_nt: TGTGCCAGCAGTTTACCTGGGTCACCCCTCCACTTT
cdr3_aa: CASSLPGSPLHF

v_call: TRBV7-2
d_call: TRBD1
j_call: TRBJ1-2
clone_size: -
cdr3_nt: TGTGCCAGCAGCTTAGCGAGGACAGGGGTTGGCTACACCTTC
cdr3_aa: CASSLARTGVGYTF

v_call: TRBV12-3/TRBV12-4
d_call: -
j_call: TRBJ1-5
clone_size: many
cdr3_nt: TGTGCCAGCAGGCAACAGGGACAGCCCCAGCATTTT
cdr3_aa: CASRQQGQPQHF

v_call: TRBV12-3/TRBV12-4
d_call: TRBD1
j_call: TRBJ2-1
clone_size: many
cdr3_nt: TGTGCCAGCATCATGGGACAGGGTCAATACAATGAGCAGTTCTTC
cdr3_aa: CASIMGQGQYNEQFF

v_call: TRBV18
d_call: -
j_call: TRBJ1-4
clone_size: many
cdr3_nt: TGTGCCAGCTCAACCAACAGGGCAGCTAATGAAAAACTGTTTTTT
cdr3_aa: CASSTNRAANEKLFF

v_call: TRBV28
d_call: -
j_call: TRBJ2-2
clone_size: many
cdr3_nt: TGTGCCAGCAGTACTACCGTATTTTGGGGGGTCACCGGGGAGCTGTTTTTT
cdr3_aa: CASSTTVFWGVTGELFF

v_call: TRBV27
d_call: TRBD1
j_call: TRBJ2-7
clone_size: many
cdr3_nt: TGTGCCAGCTGCGATCTAGGACAGGGTGCTGGGGAGCAGTACTTC
cdr3_aa: CASCDLGQGAGEQYF

v_call: TRBV24-1
d_call: -
j_call: TRBJ2-3
clone_size: few
cdr3_nt: TGTGCCACCAGTGATTTACCGGGACGGAAGACAGATACGCAGTATTTT
cdr3_aa: CATSDLPGRKTDTQYF

v_call: TRBV20-1
d_call: -
j_call: TRBJ1-1
clone_size: -
cdr3_nt: TGCAGTGCTAGCGGACAGCCGAACACTGAAGCTTTCTTT
cdr3_aa: CSASGQPNTEAFF

v_call: TRBV24-1
d_call: TRBD2
j_call: TRBJ2-1
clone_size: -
cdr3_nt: TGTGCCACCAGTGATCCGACTAGCGGGGGGGCCTATGAGCAGTTCTTC
cdr3_aa: CATSDPTSGGAYEQFF

v_call: TRBV28
d_call: -
j_call: TRBJ2-3
clone_size: many
cdr3_nt: TGTGCCAGCAGGTATTTAGGAAGCACAGATACGCAGTATTTT
cdr3_aa: CASRYLGSTDTQYF

v_call: TRBV12-3/TRBV12-4
d_call: -
j_call: TRBJ1-2
clone_size: few
cdr3_nt: TGTGCCAGCAGTTTAATGGCAGGAATAGGCTACACCTTC
cdr3_aa: CASSLMAGIGYTF

v_call: TRBV9
d_call: TRBD1
j_call: TRBJ2-5
clone_size: many
cdr3_nt: TGTGCCAGCAGCGTATCGGACAGGGTAGAGACCCAGTACTTC
cdr3_aa: CASSVSDRVETQYF

v_call: TRBV12-3/TRBV12-4
d_call: -
j_call: TRBJ1-1
clone_size: many
cdr3_nt: TGTGCCAGCATCCCCCATACAGGGAACTCTGAAGCTTTCTTT
cdr3_aa: CASIPHTGNSEAFF

v_call: TRBV28
d_call: -
j_call: TRBJ2-3
clone_size: many
cdr3_nt: TGTGCCAGCGAGGTTAGCGGCGGCGCAGATACGCAGTATTTT
cdr3_aa: CASEVSGGADTQYF

v_call: TRBV20-1
d_call: TRBD1
j_call: TRBJ2-3
clone_size: many
cdr3_nt: TGCAGTGCTAGGACAGGGAGCACAGATACGCAGTATTTT
cdr3_aa: CSARTGSTDTQYF

v_call: TRBV6-5
d_call: -
j_call: TRBJ2-1
clone_size: -
cdr3_nt: TGTGCCAGCAGTTACACCGATTCCACCTACAATGAGCGGTTCTTC
cdr3_aa: CASSYTDSTYNERFF

v_call: TRBV29-1
d_call: -
j_call: TRBJ2-7
clone_size: -
cdr3_nt: TGCAGCGTTGAAGGCCCCGCGAGTGGGCAGGGGGGTTCGTACGAGCAGTACTTC
cdr3_aa: CSVEGPASGQGGSYEQYF

v_call: TRBV5-8
d_call: -
j_call: TRBJ1-1
clone_size: many
cdr3_nt: TGTGCCAGCAGCTGGGGGTCGACAGGAGGCACTGAAGCTTTCTTT
cdr3_aa: CASSWGSTGGTEAFF

v_call: TRBV20-1
d_call: TRBD1
j_call: TRBJ2-2
clone_size: -
cdr3_nt: TGCAGTGCCAGGGGGCGTAACACCGGGGAGCTGTTTTTT
cdr3_aa: CSARGRNTGELFF

v_call: TRBV9
d_call: -
j_call: TRBJ1-5
clone_size: -
cdr3_nt: TGTGCCAGCAGCGTGGGGTCAGGGCAATTCAATCAGCCCCAGCATTTT
cdr3_aa: CASSVGSGQFNQPQHF

v_call: TRBV7-9
d_call: -
j_call: TRBJ1-3
clone_size: few
cdr3_nt: TGTGCCAGCAGCTCTGCAAGGCAGGGGTCCAACTCTGGAAACACCATATATTTT
cdr3_aa: CASSSARQGSNSGNTIYF

v_call: TRBV4-1
d_call: -
j_call: TRBJ1-4
clone_size: -
cdr3_nt: TGCGCCAGCAGCCAAGATTCCTTTAGAAGGGTTAGGTTTTTT
cdr3_aa: CASSQDSFRRVRFF